One and the same sample provided the 18 T cell receptor beta chains below, sequenced in a study of regulatory T cells in long-lasting Graves disease. Arm-PCR of CDR3 regions with iRepertoire HTBI primers generated TCR beta libraries. TCRdb reanalysed the multiplex PCR reads using MiXCR and keeps one entry per CDR3 protein. Here the sample spans some 600,000 distinct CDR3 sequences, 15% to 20% being singletons. Regarding time point: newly diagnosed GD, antithyroid drugs for less than 3 months. The authors made the TCR library using RNA they extracted from PBMCs. These data are also associated with another study on T cells in Graves' hyperthyroidism and ophthalmopathy.

Material: peripheral blood mononuclear cells (PBMCs), obtained at new diagnosis, from a patient treated with antithyroid drugs. These TCRs come from a man aged 18 to 30 with Graves disease.

This clonotype showed up many times. The CDR3 nucleotides are TGCAGTGCGAGAACCGATAGGGGGACCGGGGAGCTGTTTTTT. This sequence encodes CSARTDRGTGELFF. The chain is built from TRBV20-1 and TRBJ2-2; D perhaps matches TRBD1 (6 bases). CDR1 and CDR2 from the germline V gene are DFQATT and SNEGSKA (reference sequence). The V end lost 6 bases, the J end lost 5 bases, and 16 bases lay between the germline ends. This CDR3 is built from 14 residues.

The CDR3 DNA follows: TGTGCCAGCAGTAGGACAGGGTTCGGCAAAAACATTCAGTACTTC. The encoded protein is CASSRTGFGKNIQYF. V gene TRBV6-2 or TRBV6-3 combines with J gene TRBJ2-4; 8 positions match TRBD1. The V gene end was trimmed by 5 bases and the J gene end by 3 bases; junction bases not matched to a gene: 6. Looked up from germline, CDR1 is MNHEY and CDR2 is SVGEGT. This CDR3 has 15 amino acids.

This clonotype was recorded many times. The gene calls are TRBV11-2 and TRBJ2-1, with 13 bases that match TRBD2. V shed 4 bases, J shed 6 bases, and the junction held 15 bases outside the gene matches. The CDR3 sequence is 19 residues long. CDR1 and CDR2 (germline): SGHAT, FQNNGV. The CDR3 reads CASSWPAGLAGVVVNEQFF. In DNA, the CDR3 is TGTGCCAGCAGCTGGCCGGCAGGACTAGCGGGAGTCGTGGTCAATGAGCAGTTCTTC.

The J gene is TRBJ1-5, the V gene TRBV6-1; 8 bases are a match to TRBD1. The length of the CDR3 is 15 residues. Germline V lookup: CDR1 MNHNS, CDR2 SASEGT. J lost 2 bases, V lost 3 bases, and 3 bases had no gene match. This chain's CDR3 is CASSEDRVGNQPQHF. The CDR3 coding sequence is TGTGCCAGCAGTGAGGACAGGGTGGGCAATCAGCCCCAGCATTTT.

This clonotype has ten or more counts. This rearrangement joins TRBV20-1 to TRBJ2-7, with TRBD2 matching 12 bases. V lost 4 bases and J lost 3; bases outside the gene matches: 4. The germline gives CDR1 DFQATT, CDR2 SNEGSKA (reference sequence). There are 14 residues in the CDR3. DNA for the CDR3: TGCAGTGCTATCCCTAGCGGGAGGGGCTACGAGCAGTACTTC. As protein: CSAIPSGRGYEQYF.

This clonotype occurred many times. The chain has TRBV20-1 and TRBJ2-1; D not resolved. Trimming shortened V by 5 bases and J by 6 bases, and 14 bases separated the two germline ends. This CDR3 contains 13 residues. The germline V gene encodes CDR1 DFQATT and CDR2 SNEGSKA (reference sequence). The CDR3 here is CSAQGWAGNEQFF. DNA for the CDR3: TGCAGTGCTCAAGGGTGGGCCGGCAATGAGCAGTTCTTC.

Turning to this clonotype: A much larger clone lies a single base off, so this may be a read error. V is TRBV2 and J is TRBJ1-2, with D possibly TRBD1 on 6 matching bases. CDR1 is SNHLY and CDR2 is FYNNEI in the germline V gene. This CDR3 has 13 residues. The ends were cut back, 6 bases at V and 7 bases at J, with 15 bases in the middle. CDR3 loop: CASSALGAAGYTF. Here the CDR3 DNA reads TGTGCCAGCAGCGCACTGGGGGCGGCTGGCTACACCTTC.

This clonotype turned up a few times. This is likely an artifact of a read error, given a far larger clone one base away. The rearrangement links TRBV27 to TRBJ2-7, with D unclear. Germline CDR1 is MNHEY and CDR2 is SMNVEV (reference sequence). This CDR3 has 12 residues. In DNA form, the CDR3 reads TGTGCCAGCGGTTTCCAGAACTACGAGCAGTACTTC. This sequence encodes CASGFQNYEQYF.

The V and J genes are TRBV9 and TRBJ2-1; 8 bases line up with TRBD1. The CDR3 extends over 14 amino acids. V was pared by 2 bases and J by 5 bases, with 3 bases of the junction left unmatched. Germline CDR1 reads SGDLS; CDR2 reads YYNGEE. The CDR3 reads CASSVRGQDNEQFF. The CDR3, as DNA: TGTGCCAGCAGCGTCAGGGGGCAGGACAATGAGCAGTTCTTC.

This clonotype was found a few times. V usage is TRBV20-1 and J usage is TRBJ2-2; TRBD2 matches at 10 bases. V was clipped by 2 bases and J by 6 bases; unmatched bases: 3. The germline V gene has CDR1 DFQATT and CDR2 SNEGSKA (reference sequence). The CDR3 has 14 amino acids. The CDR3 region is CSARSGRGPGELFF. CDR3 nucleotides: TGCAGTGCTAGAAGCGGGAGGGGGCCCGGGGAGCTGTTTTTT.

This clonotype was counted only a few times. V gene TRBV5-4 combines with J gene TRBJ2-4; possible D gene TRBD2, 5 bases. This CDR3 is built from 15 residues. Germline lookup yields CDR1 SGHNT and CDR2 YYREEE (reference sequence). V was shortened by 5 bases and J by 0 bases, with 12 bases between the two germline ends. CDR3 in amino acids: CASSLRTGAKNIQYF. CDR3 in DNA: TGTGCCAGCAGTTTACGGACTGGAGCCAAAAACATTCAGTACTTC.

This clonotype was counted only a few times. Mismatch with germline at one junction end may stem from a read error. The chain employs TRBV12-3 or TRBV12-4 and TRBJ2-7; no definite D call. There are 11 residues in the CDR3. The CDR3 sequence is CASGEGFERYF. In DNA, the CDR3 is TGTGCCAGCGGGGAAGGGTTCGAGCGGTACTTC.

This chain uses TRBV29-1 with TRBJ2-5; 8 bases are shared with TRBD1. The V gene's germline CDR1 is SQVTM and CDR2 ANQGSEA. V dropped 5 bases and J dropped 4; count of bases not matched to a gene: 6. The CDR3 sequence is 13 residues long. The DNA of the CDR3 is TGCAGCGTTTCTCAGGGGGCAGGAGAGACCCAGTACTTC. This codes for CSVSQGAGETQYF. Looking up the rest from reference TRBV29-1 and TRBJ2-5 gives the full variable domain: SAVISQKPSRDICQRGTSLTIQCQVDSQVTMMFWYRQQPGQSLTLIATANQGSEATYESGFVIDKFPISRPNLTFSTLTVSNMSPEDSSIYLCSVSQGAGETQYFGPGTRLLVL.

This clonotype was recorded at least ten times. This rearrangement joins TRBV12-3 or TRBV12-4 to TRBJ1-2; D uncertain. Trimming stripped 5 bases from V and 2 bases from J, with 12 bases between. This CDR3 comprises 14 residues. The CDR3 reads CASSTVSANYGYTF. In DNA form, the CDR3 reads TGTGCCAGCAGTACCGTTTCAGCCAACTATGGCTACACCTTC.

DNA of the CDR3: TGTGCCAGCAGCGAAGCACGGCCCGGATTCCCAGATACGCAGTATTTT. Translation gives CASSEARPGFPDTQYF. V and J are TRBV9 and TRBJ2-3; D gene ambiguous. V gave up 3 bases and J gave up 4 bases, with 18 bases separating them. The CDR3 covers 16 residues. The germline V gene has CDR1 SGDLS and CDR2 YYNGEE.

As for this clonotype: The limits of the CDR3 on the DNA are not certain, so only TCRdb's listed CDR3 is given. This chain links TRBV11-2 with TRBJ2-1; the DNA was not used to check the table's D call, TRBD1. The CDR3 sequence runs 23 residues, both termini included. CDR1 is SGHAT and CDR2 is FQNNGV in the germline V gene. CDR3 region: CASSFPRATMSSSSGGLQYEQFF.

This clonotype was observed at least ten times. V is TRBV7-2 and J is TRBJ2-7; D remains ambiguous. Germline loops: CDR1 SGHTA, CDR2 FQGNSA. The CDR3 totals 13 residues. The ends were cut back, 2 bases at V and 6 bases at J, with 11 bases in the middle. CDR3 region: CASSLMDIGEQYF. Written as DNA, the CDR3 is TGTGCCAGCAGCTTAATGGATATTGGCGAGCAGTACTTC.

This clonotype was seen many times. The V and J genes are TRBV27 and TRBJ2-7; 13 bases match TRBD2. Germline CDR1 is MNHEY and CDR2 is SMNVEV (reference sequence). J gave up 7 bases and V 5 bases, and 17 bases lay outside the gene matches. The CDR3 runs to 18 residues. CDR3 amino acids: CASSQLPLLAGGPGEQYF. The CDR3 DNA reads as TGTGCCAGCAGTCAACTACCCTTACTAGCGGGAGGGCCGGGAGAGCAGTACTTC.